In this sample, the clone carrying this TCR beta chain turned up many times. Its antigen is not known. These data are taken from a study of identical twins. Findings and caveats of the study: With abundant cord blood beta clonotypes, insertions were fewer; memory repertoires showed no such pattern. With beta out-of-frame sequences, excess sharing by twins was weaker.

This CDR3 region has 15 residues. Trimming left V 3 bases short and J 6 bases short, with 15 bases between. Germline CDR1 reads DFQATT; CDR2 reads SNEGSKA (reference sequence). With template switching, a universal primer site was added, and the cDNA carried unique molecular identifiers. From the 5' RACE reads, TCRdb called clonotypes with MiXCR, one entry per CDR3 protein. The data contain just under 650,000 distinct CDR3 sequences, 7.1% of them singletons. The sample was also reused in another study, on yellow fever vaccine responses in identical twins.

Sequenced: PBMCs. This sequence originates from a woman aged 18-30 years in good health. This rearrangement joins TRBV20-1 to TRBJ1-6; the D is unclear. CDR3 nucleotides: TGCAGTGCTAGGGGCAGAGCCGATTTTAATTCACCCCTCCACTTT. Translation: CSARGRADFNSPLHF.